This T cell receptor beta chain was profiled in a study of T cells in Graves' hyperthyroidism and ophthalmopathy. Findings and caveats of the study: Most thyroid clonotypes expanded above 0.001 were also detected in blood. Classification by a 13 V-J model distinguished ophthalmopathy from stable hyperthyroidism.

Not enrolled were patients with uncontrolled infection, other autoimmune disease, pregnancy or lactation. Ahead of any ophthalmopathy symptoms, the blood sample was obtained at the first diagnosis of hyperthyroidism. This clonotype has only a few counts. Its matching antigen is unknown. CDR1 is MDHEN, CDR2 SYDVKM, per germline. V lost 3 bases, J lost 6 bases, and 4 bases lay in between. This CDR3 spans 11 amino acids. Amplified TCR beta CDR3 regions derived from RNA transcripts. Primed by the HTBI set, a first-round RT-PCR was run on the TCR CDR3. A single record per CDR3 protein comes from TCRdb applying MiXCR to the multiplex PCR reads. The sample lists about 400,000 distinct CDR3 sequences, 15% to 18% occurring once.

The TCR sequence derives from a woman under 30 with Graves' hyperthyroidism that later progressed to Graves' ophthalmopathy. Input material: blood. This chain uses TRBV28 with TRBJ2-3; D not resolved. The CDR3 loop is CASSFFDTQYF. The CDR3, as DNA: TGTGCCAGCAGTTTCTTCGATACGCAGTATTTT.